This T cell receptor beta chain was captured by sequencing in a study of blood T cell repertoires in COVID-19. Measured with immunoSEQ multiplex PCR; TCRdb has only the in-frame clones, and not every one. There are about 52,000 clones in the sample; 85% to 90% occur only once, and 12% to 15% lies in the top ten. Germline V gene lookup returns CDR1 SNHLY and CDR2 FYNNEI. V lost 1 base to trimming and J lost 1 base, with 13 bases between them. The CDR3 consists of 16 residues. J is TRBJ2-5 and V is TRBV2, with TRBD1 as a possible D gene (5 bases). Sequenced material: peripheral blood. The sequence was collected from a man in his 70s with acute or convalescent COVID-19. CDR3 DNA: TGTGCCAGCAGTGAAGTGGCAGGGCCTCTCCAAGAGACCCAGTACTTC. Translating it yields CASSEVAGPLQETQYF.